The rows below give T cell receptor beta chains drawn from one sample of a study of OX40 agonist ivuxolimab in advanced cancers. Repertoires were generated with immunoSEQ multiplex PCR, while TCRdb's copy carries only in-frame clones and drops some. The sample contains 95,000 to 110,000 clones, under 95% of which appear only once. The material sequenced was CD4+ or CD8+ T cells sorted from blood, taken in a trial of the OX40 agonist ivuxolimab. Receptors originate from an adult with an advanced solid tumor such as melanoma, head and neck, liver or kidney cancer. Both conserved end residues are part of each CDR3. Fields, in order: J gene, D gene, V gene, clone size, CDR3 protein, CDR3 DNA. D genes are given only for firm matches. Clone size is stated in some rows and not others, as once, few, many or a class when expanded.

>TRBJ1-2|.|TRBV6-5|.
CASSATGSYGYTF
TGTGCCAGCAGTGCCACTGGCAGCTATGGCTACACCTTC
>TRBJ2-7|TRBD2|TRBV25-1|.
CASSDLAGFQYF
TGTGCCAGCAGTGACCTAGCGGGATTTCAGTACTTC
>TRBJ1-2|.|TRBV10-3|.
CAIRPEHPQGGYTF
TGTGCCATCAGGCCCGAACATCCACAAGGTGGCTACACCTTC
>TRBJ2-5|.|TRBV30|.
CAWTQPQETQYF
TGTGCCTGGACACAGCCCCAAGAGACCCAGTACTTC
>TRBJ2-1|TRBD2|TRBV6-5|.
CASKVALADNEQFF
TGTGCCAGCAAGGTAGCCCTAGCGGACAATGAGCAGTTCTTC
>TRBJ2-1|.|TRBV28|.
CASSLSPTQGGNEQFF
TGTGCCAGCAGTTTATCCCCCACACAGGGTGGGAATGAGCAGTTCTTC
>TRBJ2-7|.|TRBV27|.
CASSLAGEYYEQYF
TGTGCCAGCAGTTTAGCAGGGGAATACTACGAGCAGTACTTC
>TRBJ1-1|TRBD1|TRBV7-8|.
CASTERKGGARDTEAFF
TGTGCCAGCACCGAAAGGAAAGGGGGCGCGAGGGACACTGAAGCTTTCTTT
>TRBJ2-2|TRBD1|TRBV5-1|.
CASSFSPNRGYTGELFF
TGCGCCAGCAGCTTTTCCCCTAACAGGGGGTACACCGGGGAGCTGTTTTTT
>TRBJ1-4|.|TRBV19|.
CASSIGPRREWEKKLFF
TGTGCCAGTAGTATAGGCCCCCGCAGGGAGTGGGAGAAAAAACTGTTTTTT
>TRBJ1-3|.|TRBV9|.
CASNSGAGPGNTIYF
TGTGCCAGCAACTCCGGCGCAGGGCCTGGAAACACCATATATTTT
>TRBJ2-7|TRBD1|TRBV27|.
CASRRWDSTQYEQYF
TGTGCCAGCAGAAGGTGGGACAGTACCCAATACGAGCAGTACTTC
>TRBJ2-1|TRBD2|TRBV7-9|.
CASSPTSAVYNEQFF
TGTGCCAGCAGCCCGACTAGCGCTGTCTACAATGAGCAGTTCTTC
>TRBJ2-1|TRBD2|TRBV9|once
CASSVGTSGTYNEQFF
TGTGCCAGCAGCGTAGGTACTAGCGGGACATACAATGAGCAGTTCTTC
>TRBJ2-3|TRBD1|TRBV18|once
CASSLQGRVTDTQYF
TGTGCCAGCTCACTACAGGGGCGCGTTACAGATACGCAGTATTTT
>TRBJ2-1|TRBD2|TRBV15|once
CATSIPSGNPHEQFF
TGTGCCACCAGTATTCCCAGCGGGAACCCACATGAGCAGTTCTTC
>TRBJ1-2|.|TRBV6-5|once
CASSPYDSNYGYTF
TGTGCCAGCAGCCCTTATGACAGTAACTATGGCTACACCTTC
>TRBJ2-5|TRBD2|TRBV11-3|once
CASSPGLAGGGETQYF
TGTGCCAGCAGCCCCGGACTAGCGGGAGGGGGAGAGACCCAGTACTTC
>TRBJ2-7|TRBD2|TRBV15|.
CATSRELGTNYEQYF
TGTGCCACCAGCAGGGAACTCGGGACTAACTACGAGCAGTACTTC
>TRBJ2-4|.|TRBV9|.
CASSVGWGGESIQYF
TGTGCCAGCAGCGTAGGTTGGGGTGGTGAGAGCATTCAGTACTTC
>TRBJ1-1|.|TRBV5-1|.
CASSDSYNTEAFF
TGCGCCAGCAGCGATAGCTATAACACTGAAGCTTTCTTT
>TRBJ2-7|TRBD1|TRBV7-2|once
CASSLDRGLYEQYF
TGTGCCAGCAGCCTAGACAGGGGACTCTACGAGCAGTACTTC
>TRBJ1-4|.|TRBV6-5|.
CASSYMGEKLFF
TGTGCCAGCAGTTACATGGGGGAAAAACTGTTTTTT
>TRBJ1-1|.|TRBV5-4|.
CASTGDVQGLTEAFF
TGTGCCAGCACCGGAGATGTTCAGGGATTGACTGAAGCTTTCTTT
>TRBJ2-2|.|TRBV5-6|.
CASSPWTVGNTGELFF
TGTGCCAGCAGCCCATGGACGGTGGGGAACACCGGGGAGCTGTTTTTT
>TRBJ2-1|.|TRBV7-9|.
CASRFSGSYNEQFF
TGTGCCAGCCGGTTTTCAGGCTCCTACAATGAGCAGTTCTTC
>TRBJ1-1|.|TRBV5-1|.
CASSRGGRNTEAFF
TGCGCCAGCAGCCGGGGTGGGAGAAACACTGAAGCTTTCTTT
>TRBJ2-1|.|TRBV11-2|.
CASSLDVERNEQFF
TGTGCCAGCAGCTTAGATGTAGAACGCAATGAGCAGTTCTTC
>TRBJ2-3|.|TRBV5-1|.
CASSERPATDTQYF
TGCGCCAGCAGCGAGCGACCCGCCACAGATACGCAGTATTTT
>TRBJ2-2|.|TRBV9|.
CASSEGRGGFTGELFF
TGTGCCAGCAGCGAGGGGAGAGGGGGATTCACCGGGGAGCTGTTTTTT
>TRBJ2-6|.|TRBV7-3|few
CASSTSMGDPGANVLTF
TGTGCCAGCAGCACCAGCATGGGAGACCCTGGGGCCAACGTCCTGACTTTC
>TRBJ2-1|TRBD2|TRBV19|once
CASTRTSSYEQFF
TGTGCCAGTACCCGGACTAGTAGTTATGAGCAGTTCTTC